These 26 T cell receptor beta chains were sequenced from one sample in a study of T cell responses to AZD1222 COVID-19 vaccine. Data came from immunoSEQ multiplex PCR; TCRdb stores just in-frame clones and leaves some out. The sample has some 150,000 clones; roughly 90% are singletons. The sequenced sample was peripheral blood, obtained on day 0 of AZD1222 vaccination. The receptor source for this set is an adult in good health.

V usage is TRBV6-6 and J usage is TRBJ1-5, with D possibly being TRBD1 (5 bases). V was pared by 2 bases and J by 2 bases, with 10 bases between. Germline lookup yields CDR1 MNHNY and CDR2 SVGAGI (reference sequence). The CDR3 has 15 amino acids. As DNA, the CDR3 is TGTGCCAGCAGTTACGGGACGATGGGCAATCAGCCCCAGCATTTT. Its translation: CASSYGTMGNQPQHF.

The V call is TRBV4-1, the J call TRBJ1-4; D remains ambiguous. The CDR3 extends over 12 amino acids. V was pared by 3 bases and J by 5 bases, with 4 bases between. The germline V gene encodes CDR1 MGHRA and CDR2 YSYEKL. Here the CDR3 DNA reads TGCGCCAGCAGCCACCTCAATGAAAAACTGTTTTTT. It yields the protein CASSHLNEKLFF.

The rearrangement uses TRBV7-9 and TRBJ1-4; D possibly corresponds to TRBD1 (5 bases). This CDR3 is 16 amino acids long. The germline gives CDR1 SEHNR, CDR2 FQNEAQ (reference sequence). V was pared by 1 base and J by 3 bases, with 12 bases between. CDR3 amino acids: CASSLGVRGPNEKLFF. The DNA for the CDR3 is TGTGCCAGCAGCTTAGGTGTAAGGGGCCCTAATGAAAAACTGTTTTTT.

The chain employs TRBV5-1 and TRBJ1-5; D is undetermined. This CDR3 spans 13 amino acids. Germline V lookup: CDR1 SGHRS, CDR2 YFSETQ. V was cut by 2 bases and J by 4 bases, with 7 bases left in between. The DNA for the CDR3 is TGCGCCAGCAGCTTTGACCCAAATCAGCCCCAGCATTTT. It codes for CASSFDPNQPQHF.

The rearrangement links TRBV28 to TRBJ2-7; 7 nucleotides match TRBD1. The V segment lost 3 bases and the J segment 1 base; nucleotides outside the gene matches: 6. The germline CDR1 and CDR2 sequences are MDHEN and SYDVKM. The CDR3 covers 15 residues. The CDR3 here is CASSFGTDYSYEQYF. In DNA, the CDR3 is TGTGCCAGCAGTTTTGGGACAGATTATTCCTACGAGCAGTACTTC.

This clone was observed a single time. The chain links TRBV18 to TRBJ2-1; D is unclear. The ends were cut back, 6 bases at V and 7 bases at J, with 10 bases in the middle. The CDR3 extends over 12 amino acids. CDR1 KGHSH and CDR2 LQKENI come from the germline V gene. In DNA, the CDR3 is TGTGCCAGCTCTCTCCACTATAATGAGCAGTTCTTC. Its protein is CASSLHYNEQFF.

The V call is TRBV24-1, the J call TRBJ1-5; TRBD1 aligns across 9 bases. The germline V gene has CDR1 KGHDR and CDR2 SFDVKD. This CDR3 contains 16 residues. The junction had 6 bases not matched to a gene; V was cut back by 3 bases and J by 4 bases. The CDR3 loop is CATSDTRDRDNQPQHF. In DNA, the CDR3 is TGTGCCACCAGTGATACCCGGGACAGGGATAATCAGCCCCAGCATTTT.

V and J are TRBV27 and TRBJ1-2, with D possibly TRBD1 on 6 matching bases. The germline CDR1 and CDR2 sequences are MNHEY and SMNVEV (reference sequence). Trimming left V 7 bases short and J 2 bases short, with 17 bases between. The CDR3 totals 15 residues. In DNA form, the CDR3 reads TGTGCCAGCACCCCGTTTCCGGGGGCGAACTATGGCTACACCTTC. Translated, it gives CASTPFPGANYGYTF.

This sequence joins TRBV7-8 and TRBJ2-1, with TRBD2 matching over 12 bases. With 0 bases clipped from V and 6 bases from J, the junction kept 15 bases outside the gene matches. The CDR3 is made up of 20 amino acids. Germline V gene sequence: CDR1 SGHVS, CDR2 FQNEAQ. The CDR3 DNA is TGTGCCAGCAGCTTAGCCGGGCCGTGGACTAGCGGGATCTTGGGCAATGAGCAGTTCTTC. Its translation is CASSLAGPWTSGILGNEQFF.

The chain joins TRBV14 to TRBJ2-7, with TRBD1 matching 9 bases. Germline V gene data show CDR1 as SGHDN and CDR2 as FVKESK. CDR3 length: 16 residues. V trimming: 0 bases; J trimming: 7 bases; junction bases outside the gene matches: 10. Here the CDR3 reads CASSQDHNRGQREQYF. The CDR3 nucleotides are TGTGCCAGCAGCCAAGATCATAACAGGGGGCAGAGAGAGCAGTACTTC.

The CDR3 spells CASSPARTGELFF. The DNA of the CDR3 is TGTGCCAGCAGTCCAGCTCGGACCGGGGAGCTGTTTTTT. The chain couples TRBV12-3 or TRBV12-4 to TRBJ2-2; no firm D call. The ends were cut back, 5 bases at V and 5 bases at J, with 9 bases in the middle. The CDR3 sequence is 13 residues long.

The chain combines TRBV4-3 with TRBJ2-5; D may be TRBD1 (6 bases). Looked up from germline, CDR1 is LGHNA and CDR2 is YSLEER. This CDR3 has 15 amino acids. Trimming left V 3 bases short and J 4 bases short, with 15 bases between. CDR3 nucleotide sequence: TGCGCCAGCAGCCAGACAGGCCCCGGAGGAGAGACCCAGTACTTC. It specifies CASSQTGPGGETQYF.

This chain uses TRBV30 with TRBJ1-5, with D perhaps matching TRBD1 (6 bases). The CDR3 runs to 15 residues. Deletions cut 2 bases from V and 0 bases from J, with 11 bases between. Germline lookup yields CDR1 GTSNPN and CDR2 SVGIG (reference sequence). The CDR3 sequence: CAWSRGQISNQPQHF. The CDR3 region has the DNA TGTGCCTGGAGTCGCGGACAGATTAGCAATCAGCCCCAGCATTTT.

The chain has TRBV11-2 and TRBJ2-7; D is undetermined. The germline V gene has CDR1 SGHAT and CDR2 FQNNGV. V gave up 5 bases and J gave up 1 base, with 12 bases separating them. The CDR3 totals 14 residues. The CDR3 DNA reads as TGTGCCAGCAGCGTAGGCGCGGAGTCCTACGAGCAGTACTTC. This gives the protein CASSVGAESYEQYF.

The chain joins TRBV27 to TRBJ2-7; maybe TRBD2 (6 bases). V was shortened by 6 bases and J by 1 base, with 25 bases between the two germline ends. Germline CDR1 and CDR2: MNHEY and SMNVEV (reference sequence). CDR3 length: 18 residues. This chain's CDR3 is CASSRGVGSGVGSYEQYF. CDR3 bases: TGTGCCAGCAGCCGAGGCGTGGGTTCGGGGGTTGGGTCCTACGAGCAGTACTTC.

V is TRBV4-1 and J is TRBJ2-7, with a tentative D call TRBD1 (6 bases). This CDR3 has 16 residues. V was trimmed by 2 bases and J by 6 bases, leaving 20 bases between them. CDR1 is MGHRA and CDR2 is YSYEKL in the germline V gene. In DNA, the CDR3 is TGCGCCAGCAGCCAATCCCCCGCCGGGACAATCAGCGAGCAGTACTTC. Its protein is CASSQSPAGTISEQYF.

This chain links TRBV4-3 with TRBJ2-1; the match to TRBD2 covers 9 bases. Per the germline V gene, CDR1 is LGHNA and CDR2 is YSLEER. This CDR3 spans 15 amino acids. Trimming took 4 bases from V and 1 from J; bases not matched to a gene: 2. CDR3 DNA sequence: TGCGCCAGCAGCCGACTAGCGGAGTCCTACAATGAGCAGTTCTTC. Amino acids: CASSRLAESYNEQFF.

The J gene is TRBJ2-3, the V gene TRBV19, with 8 bases matching TRBD1. Germline lookup yields CDR1 LNHDA and CDR2 SQIVND (reference sequence). V lost 6 bases, J lost 7 bases, and 15 bases stayed unmatched. The CDR3 length is 16 residues. This CDR3 reads CASSPVRTGLSNTQYF. Here the CDR3 DNA reads TGTGCCAGTAGCCCAGTCCGGACAGGGCTTTCAAATACGCAGTATTTT.

A few counts support this clone. The chain uses TRBV10-3 and TRBJ1-5; D gene uncertain. Germline lookup yields CDR1 ENHRY and CDR2 SYGVKD. The CDR3 is made up of 13 amino acids. The V gene lost 8 bases and the J gene lost 0 bases, with 8 bases spanning the gap. The CDR3 DNA follows: TGTGCCATCGGGCCTAATAGCAATCAGCCCCAGCATTTT. Protein product: CAIGPNSNQPQHF.

The V gene is TRBV6-1, the J gene TRBJ1-4, with 8 nucleotides matching TRBD1. The germline CDR1 and CDR2 sequences are MNHNS and SASEGT. The junction had 6 bases not matched to a gene; V was cut back by 3 bases and J by 3 bases. This CDR3 contains 16 residues. The CDR3 bases are TGTGCCAGCAGTGAGGACAGGGTTTACGCTAATGAAAAACTGTTTTTT. Protein: CASSEDRVYANEKLFF.

The chain couples TRBV7-9 to TRBJ1-1; D is undetermined. This CDR3 is built from 16 residues. Deletions cut 3 bases from V and 11 bases from J, with 25 bases between. Germline values: CDR1 SEHNR, CDR2 FQNEAQ (reference sequence). The CDR3 region is CASSFIGRTNPSDAFF. The CDR3 DNA sequence: TGTGCCAGCAGCTTTATCGGGCGGACCAATCCATCGGACGCTTTCTTT.

The chain joins TRBV2 to TRBJ1-1; D is possibly TRBD1 (5 bases). V was shortened by 2 bases and J by 11 bases, with 9 bases between the two germline ends. CDR1 is SNHLY, CDR2 FYNNEI, per germline. The CDR3 is 11 residues long. The CDR3 nucleotides read TGTGCCAGCAGTGAATTGGAGGGGGCTTTCTTT. This sequence encodes CASSELEGAFF. Together with reference TRBV2 and TRBJ1-1, the CDR3 gives the full variable domain: EPEVTQTPSHQVTQMGQEVILRCVPISNHLYFYWYRQILGQKVEFLVSFYNNEISEKSEIFDDQFSVERPDGSNFTLKIRSTKLEDSAMYFCASSELEGAFFGQGTRLTVV.

The count of this clone is one. This chain links TRBV28 with TRBJ2-2; D unclear. Trimming removed 5 bases from V and 0 bases from J, with 13 bases in between. This CDR3 comprises 16 residues. The germline gives CDR1 MDHEN, CDR2 SYDVKM. CDR3 nucleotides: TGTGCCAGCAGTAGGGCGAGACCGACGAACACCGGGGAGCTGTTTTTT. Its translation is CASSRARPTNTGELFF.

The gene calls are TRBV28 and TRBJ2-1, with 10 nucleotides matching TRBD2. CDR1 and CDR2 (germline): MDHEN, SYDVKM. This CDR3 comprises 16 residues. J was trimmed by 6 bases and V by 3 bases; bases with no gene match: 8. The CDR3 coding sequence is TGTGCCAGCAGTTTCCCCGGGACTAGCGTGCTCAATGAGCAGTTCTTC. Amino acids: CASSFPGTSVLNEQFF. Together with reference TRBV28 and TRBJ2-1, the CDR3 gives the full variable domain: DVKVTQSSRYLVKRTGEKVFLECVQDMDHENMFWYRQDPGLGLRLIYFSYDVKMKEKGDIPEGYSVSREKKERFSLILESASTNQTSMYLCASSFPGTSVLNEQFFGPGTRLTVL.

This chain uses TRBV14 with TRBJ1-4; D call uncertain. Germline V gene sequence: CDR1 SGHDN, CDR2 FVKESK. CDR3 length: 12 amino acids. V gave up 1 base and J gave up 8 bases, with 5 bases separating them. The CDR3 bases are TGTGCCAGCAGCCAAGTATCAGAAAAACTGTTTTTT. Amino acids: CASSQVSEKLFF.

The chain joins TRBV28 to TRBJ1-1; weak D call: TRBD1 (6 bases). V lost 1 base and J lost 7, with 19 bases in between. The CDR3 extends over 16 amino acids. The germline V gene has CDR1 MDHEN and CDR2 SYDVKM. The CDR3 is CASSLSVRAGEGEAFF. Here the CDR3 DNA reads TGTGCCAGCAGTTTATCGGTGAGGGCAGGGGAGGGTGAAGCTTTCTTT. The full variable domain, with the rest looked up from reference TRBV28 and TRBJ1-1, is DVKVTQSSRYLVKRTGEKVFLECVQDMDHENMFWYRQDPGLGLRLIYFSYDVKMKEKGDIPEGYSVSREKKERFSLILESASTNQTSMYLCASSLSVRAGEGEAFFGQGTRLTVV.